This record looks at one T cell receptor (beta chain) sequence and its context. The data belong to a study of molecular identifiers for immune sequencing clone quantification. Germline loops: CDR1 GTSNPN, CDR2 SVGIG (reference sequence). Trimming at V came to 1 base and at J to 8 bases, leaving 22 bases not matched to a gene. The CDR3 spans 19 residues. One entry per CDR3 protein results from TCRdb running MiXCR on the PCR reads. Among 300,000 to 400,000 distinct CDR3 sequences listed, 20% to 25% were seen once. This clonotype was sampled from a human donor in good health. Some libraries in this study had Jurkat cell RNA spiked in. This sequence joins TRBV30 and TRBJ2-1, with TRBD2 matching over 8 bases. The sample consisted of naive CD8+ T cells from blood, with Jurkat cell RNA spiked in. Sample subset: FACS-sorted CD8+CD4-CCR7+CD45RA+ naive T cells. The CDR3 nucleotides read TGTGCCTGGAGTGCCCTTCAGTTTGGAACTAGCGGTACTTACGATGAGCAGTTCTTC. Translation gives CAWSALQFGTSGTYDEQFF.